The 13 T cell receptor beta chains reported below all come from one sample, sequenced in a study of glioma-infiltrating T cells. Using RNA template, CDR3s of TCR alpha and beta were amplified with iRepertoire arm-PCR. TCRdb reanalysed the multiplex PCR reads using MiXCR and keeps one entry per CDR3 protein. The sample records approximately 140,000 distinct CDR3 sequences, about 22% being singletons. The source material was glioma tissue, nonneoplastic brain tissue, or PBMCs (not recorded which). The source is a human donor with low-grade glioma or glioblastoma, undergoing nonglioma brain surgery, or in good health (not recorded which).

This clonotype was seen a handful of times. The V gene is TRBV11-2, the J gene TRBJ2-7, with TRBD1 as a possible D gene (5 bases). Germline assignment: CDR1 SGHAT and CDR2 FQNNGV. The CDR3 is 14 residues long. V lost 6 bases and J 2 bases, leaving 14 bases between the germline ends. The CDR3 DNA follows: TGTGCCAGCAGTCCCTGGCAGGGCGCCTACGAGCAGTACGTC. It yields the protein CASSPWQGAYEQYV.

This clonotype occurred a few times. DNA for the CDR3: TGTGCCAGCAGCCAAGTGCCGGGACAGGGTTGGGATCAGCCCCAGCATTTT. Translating gives CASSQVPGQGWDQPQHF. The V and J genes are TRBV3-1 and TRBJ1-5; 9 bases map to TRBD1. Trimming removed 1 base from V and 5 bases from J; junction bases left unmatched: 9. The CDR3 covers 17 residues. The germline gives CDR1 LGHDT, CDR2 YNNKEL (reference sequence). Full variable domain (outside the CDR3, taken from reference TRBV3-1 and TRBJ1-5): DTAVSQTPKYLVTQMGNDKSIKCEQNLGHDTMYWYKQDSKKFLKIMFSYNNKELIINETVPNRFSPKSPDKAHLNLHINSLELGDSAVYFCASSQVPGQGWDQPQHFGDGTRLSIL.

In this sample, this clonotype turned up a few times. The J gene is TRBJ1-1, the V gene TRBV29-1; TRBD1 might be the D (6 bases). The V and J ends lost 6 bases and 8 bases respectively, with 13 bases between them. Germline CDR1 and CDR2: SQVTM and ANQGSEA. The CDR3 has 11 amino acids. The CDR3 is CSVGQSGEAFF. The CDR3 region has the DNA TGCAGCGTCGGACAGTCGGGGGAAGCTTTCTTT.

Many counts were recorded for this clonotype. This chain joins TRBV3-1 and TRBJ2-5; tentative D call: TRBD1 (5 bases). The CDR3 is 12 residues long. Germline CDR1 reads LGHDT; CDR2 reads YNNKEL (reference sequence). Trimming stripped 4 bases from V and 6 bases from J, with 9 bases between. CDR3 nucleotide sequence: TGTGCCAGCAGCCCAGGGTGGAAGACCCAGTACTTC. Protein: CASSPGWKTQYF.

The genes are TRBV6-2 or TRBV6-3 and TRBJ2-5; tentatively, D is TRBD1 (6 bases). Germline CDR1 MNHEY, CDR2 SVGEGT. Trimming pared 10 bases from V and 5 bases from J, leaving 17 bases between. This CDR3 comprises 13 residues. The CDR3 nucleotides read TGTGCCACCTGTCCGGGACAAAGCGAGACCCAGTACTTC. It yields the protein CATCPGQSETQYF.

There are many counts of this clonotype. This chain joins TRBV20-1 and TRBJ1-3; D ambiguous. CDR3 length equals 13 residues. CDR1 is DFQATT and CDR2 is SNEGSKA in the germline V gene (reference sequence). The ends were cut back, 5 bases at V and 3 bases at J, with 11 bases in the middle. CDR3 nucleotide sequence: TGCAGTGCTCTCGGACGTTTTGGAAACACCATATATTTT. This gives the protein CSALGRFGNTIYF.

This rearrangement joins TRBV11-2 to TRBJ2-3; D call uncertain. Germline V gene lookup returns CDR1 SGHAT and CDR2 FQNNGV. The CDR3 covers 12 residues. V was shortened by 4 bases and J by 6 bases, with 8 bases between the two germline ends. CDR3 protein: CASSSWGDTQYF. Written as DNA, the CDR3 is TGTGCCAGCAGCTCCTGGGGTGATACGCAGTATTTT.

Comments on this clonotype: Being one base from a much bigger clone, this may be a read error. This chain joins TRBV6-1 and TRBJ2-3; 7 nucleotides line up with TRBD1. With 5 bases clipped from V and 2 bases from J, the junction kept 4 bases outside the gene matches. The germline V gene has CDR1 MNHNS and CDR2 SASEGT. This CDR3 spans 14 amino acids. CDR3 sequence (DNA): TGTGCCAGCAGTCAGGGGGATTACACAGATACGCAGTATTTT. This gives the protein CASSQGDYTDTQYF.

This clonotype has just a few counts. The CDR3, as DNA: TGCAGTGCTAGAGGGGGCAGGGGGCTGGGGAATGAGCAGTTCTTC. Translation: CSARGGRGLGNEQFF. The V gene is TRBV20-1, the J gene TRBJ2-1; 8 bases align to TRBD1. CDR3 length: 15 amino acids. The V gene end was trimmed by 1 base and the J gene end by 7 bases; junction bases not matched to a gene: 9. Germline V CDR1 and CDR2: DFQATT, SNEGSKA (reference sequence).

The J gene is TRBJ2-2, the V gene TRBV20-1; D might be TRBD2 (5 bases). Looked up from germline, CDR1 is DFQATT and CDR2 is SNEGSKA (reference sequence). V was clipped by 6 bases and J by 0 bases, with 14 bases between them. This CDR3 has 15 residues. For the CDR3, the DNA is TGCAGTGCCACCTCACGGGGTGCGAACACCGGGGAGCTGTTTTTT. It yields the protein CSATSRGANTGELFF.

The V and J genes are TRBV19 and TRBJ2-1; no definite D call. Germline V gives CDR1 LNHDA, CDR2 SQIVND (reference sequence). The CDR3 has 12 residues. Trimming pared 3 bases from V and 9 bases from J, leaving 9 bases between. CDR3 amino acids: CASSMFDGEQFF. CDR3 DNA sequence: TGTGCCAGTAGTATGTTTGACGGTGAGCAGTTCTTC.

This clonotype was observed a handful of times. The rearrangement joins TRBV7-4 to TRBJ2-1, with D hard to call. Per the germline V gene, CDR1 is SGHVT and CDR2 is SQSDAQ. Trimming took 0 bases from V and 9 from J, leaving 3 bases between them. The CDR3 loop spans 11 amino acids. CDR3 DNA: TGTGCCAGCAGCTTAGCGGGTGAGCAGTTCTTC. It translates to CASSLAGEQFF.

V gene TRBV7-4 combines with J gene TRBJ2-1; weak D call: TRBD1 (6 bases). Trimming took off 4 bases at V and 9 bases at J, with 19 bases between the two ends. This CDR3 has 15 residues. Germline V gives CDR1 SGHVT, CDR2 SQSDAQ. In DNA form, the CDR3 reads TGTGCCAGCAGCTCCTACGGGGCAGGGGTCGGTGAGCAGTTCTTC. Protein product: CASSSYGAGVGEQFF.